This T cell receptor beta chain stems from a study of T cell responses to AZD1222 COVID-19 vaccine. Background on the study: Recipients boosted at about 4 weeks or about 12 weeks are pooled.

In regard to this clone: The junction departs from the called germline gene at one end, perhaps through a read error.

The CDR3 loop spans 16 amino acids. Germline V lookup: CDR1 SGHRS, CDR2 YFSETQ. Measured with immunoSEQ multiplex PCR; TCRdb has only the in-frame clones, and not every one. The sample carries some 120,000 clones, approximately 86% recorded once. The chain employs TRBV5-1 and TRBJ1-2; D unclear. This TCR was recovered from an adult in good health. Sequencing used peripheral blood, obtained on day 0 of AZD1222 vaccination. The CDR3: CASRLGRGANTYGYTF. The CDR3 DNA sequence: TGCGCCAGCAGGTTGGGTCGTGGAGCCAATACCTATGGCTACACCTTC.